This note documents a single TCR beta chain sequence. The target antigen is unknown. Sequencing was preceded by expansion of antigen-specific CD4+ T cells with viral peptide pools in the ViraFEST assay. Scientists isolated CD4+ T cells after a roughly ten-day culture period ended. Either the mRNA-1273 or the BNT162b2 vaccine was given to participants as two doses. They grew over 1.5 million PBMC in each well, adding 8.5 to 10 IU/ml IL-2 and 8.5 to 10 ug/ml peptides. Half of the medium was exchanged for IL-2 medium on both days 3 and 7. Data came from immunoSEQ multiplex PCR; TCRdb stores just in-frame clones and leaves some out. The sample lists tens of thousands of clones; 74% were seen once. The sample belongs to a study of vaccination effects on CD4 cells after COVID-19. Findings of the study overall: The study had few convalescent patients and no early post-infection timepoints. Late post-vaccination samples showed marked contraction of infection- and vaccine-induced clones.

Per germline, CDR1 MNHEY and CDR2 SVGAGI. V trimming: 7 bases; J trimming: 3 bases; junction bases outside the gene matches: 7. CDR3 size: 15 residues. Sequenced material: CD4+ T cells from PBMCs cultured with HCoV-OC43 spike peptides, taken after COVID-19 vaccination. Described subset: HCoV-OC43 spike overlapping peptide pool stimulation. This receptor was obtained from a human donor who received a COVID-19 vaccine. The chain has TRBV6-5 and TRBJ2-3, with 10 bases identical to TRBD2. The CDR3 spells CASTTTGLATDTQYF. CDR3 DNA: TGTGCCAGCACTACCACGGGACTAGCGACAGATACGCAGTATTTT.